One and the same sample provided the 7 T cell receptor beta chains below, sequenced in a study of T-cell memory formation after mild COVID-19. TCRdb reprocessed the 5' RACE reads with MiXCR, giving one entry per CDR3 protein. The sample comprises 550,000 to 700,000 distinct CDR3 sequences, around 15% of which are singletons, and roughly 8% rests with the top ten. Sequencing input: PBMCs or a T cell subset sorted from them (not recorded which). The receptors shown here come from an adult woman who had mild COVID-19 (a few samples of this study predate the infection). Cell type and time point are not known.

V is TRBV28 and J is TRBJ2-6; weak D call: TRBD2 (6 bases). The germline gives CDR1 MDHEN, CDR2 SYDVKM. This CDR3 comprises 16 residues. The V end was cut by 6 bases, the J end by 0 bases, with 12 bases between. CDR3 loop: CASRIRGNSGANVLTF. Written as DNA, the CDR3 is TGTGCCAGCAGGATACGGGGGAACTCTGGGGCCAACGTCCTGACTTTC.

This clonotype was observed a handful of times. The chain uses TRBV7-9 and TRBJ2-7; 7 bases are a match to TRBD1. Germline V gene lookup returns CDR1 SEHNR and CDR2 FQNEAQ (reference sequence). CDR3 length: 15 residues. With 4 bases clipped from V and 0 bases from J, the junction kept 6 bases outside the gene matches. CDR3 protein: CASSSGTDYSYEQYF. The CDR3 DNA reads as TGTGCCAGCAGCTCCGGGACAGATTACTCCTACGAGCAGTACTTC.

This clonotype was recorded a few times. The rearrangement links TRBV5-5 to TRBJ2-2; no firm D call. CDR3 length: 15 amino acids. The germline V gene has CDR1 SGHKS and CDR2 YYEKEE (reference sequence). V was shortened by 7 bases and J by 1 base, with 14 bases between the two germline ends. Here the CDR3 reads CASGAHFGNTGELFF. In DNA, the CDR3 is TGTGCCAGCGGAGCTCATTTCGGGAACACCGGGGAGCTGTTTTTT.

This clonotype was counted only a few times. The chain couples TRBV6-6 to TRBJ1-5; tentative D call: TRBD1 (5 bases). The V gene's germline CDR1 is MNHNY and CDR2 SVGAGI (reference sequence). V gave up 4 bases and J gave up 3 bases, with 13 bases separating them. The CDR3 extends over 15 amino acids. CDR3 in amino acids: CASSFGRGSNQPQHF. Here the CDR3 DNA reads TGTGCCAGCAGTTTCGGACGGGGGTCCAATCAGCCCCAGCATTTT.

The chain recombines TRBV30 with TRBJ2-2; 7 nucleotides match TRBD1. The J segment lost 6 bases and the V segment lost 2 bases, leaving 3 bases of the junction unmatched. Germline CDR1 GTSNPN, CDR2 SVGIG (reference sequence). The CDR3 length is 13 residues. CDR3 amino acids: CAWSYRGPGELFF. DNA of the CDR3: TGTGCCTGGAGTTACAGGGGACCCGGGGAGCTGTTTTTT.

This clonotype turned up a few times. Here the CDR3 DNA reads TGCGCCAGCAGCGAGGACAGTGGAGAGACCCAGTACTTC. Its protein is CASSEDSGETQYF. J is TRBJ2-5 and V is TRBV5-1; the D gene is possibly TRBD1 (6 bases). CDR3 length equals 13 residues. The V end lost 4 bases, the J end lost 4 bases, and 11 bases lay between the germline ends. Per the germline V gene, CDR1 is SGHRS and CDR2 is YFSETQ.

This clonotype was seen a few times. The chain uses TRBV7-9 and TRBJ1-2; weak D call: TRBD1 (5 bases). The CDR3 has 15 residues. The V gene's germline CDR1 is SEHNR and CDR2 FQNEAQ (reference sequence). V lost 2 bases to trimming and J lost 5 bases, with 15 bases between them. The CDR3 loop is CASSLHTGTLYGYTF. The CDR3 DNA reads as TGTGCCAGCAGCTTACACACCGGGACCCTTTATGGCTACACCTTC.